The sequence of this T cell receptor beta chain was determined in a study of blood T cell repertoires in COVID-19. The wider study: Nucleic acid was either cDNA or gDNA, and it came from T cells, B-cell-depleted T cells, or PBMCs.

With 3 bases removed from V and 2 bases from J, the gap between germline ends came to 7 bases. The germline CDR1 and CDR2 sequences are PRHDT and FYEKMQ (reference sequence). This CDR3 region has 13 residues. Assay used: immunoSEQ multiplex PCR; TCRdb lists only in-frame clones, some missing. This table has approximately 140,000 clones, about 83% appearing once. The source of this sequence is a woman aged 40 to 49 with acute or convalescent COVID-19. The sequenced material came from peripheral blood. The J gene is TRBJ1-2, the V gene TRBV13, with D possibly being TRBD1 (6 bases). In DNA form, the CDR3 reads TGTGCCAGCAGCTTTACAGGGAACTATGGCTACACCTTC. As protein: CASSFTGNYGYTF. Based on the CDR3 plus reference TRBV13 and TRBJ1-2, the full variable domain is AAGVIQSPRHLIKEKRETATLKCYPIPRHDTVYWYQQGPGQDPQFLISFYEKMQSDKGSIPDRFSAQQFSDYHSELNMSSLELGDSALYFCASSFTGNYGYTFGSGTRLTVV.